The entry below gives a single T cell receptor (beta chain) sequence along with its context. TCRdb's table, derived via immunoSEQ multiplex PCR, lists solely in-frame clones and lacks some. The repertoire includes fewer than 85,000 clones, around 84% of them detected once, and more than 6.5% sits in the top ten. V was pared by 0 bases and J by 0 bases, with 9 bases between. The CDR3 is made up of 16 amino acids. The V gene's germline CDR1 is SGHRS and CDR2 YFSETQ. This specimen belongs to a study of OX40 agonist ivuxolimab in advanced cancers. Looking at the study overall: One hepatocellular carcinoma and a couple of cutaneous melanoma patients partially responded.

The rearrangement links TRBV5-1 to TRBJ2-2; no firm D call. Sequencing used CD4+ or CD8+ T cells sorted from blood, obtained in a trial of the OX40 agonist ivuxolimab. The TCR was taken from an adult with an advanced solid tumor such as melanoma, head and neck, liver or kidney cancer. DNA for the CDR3: TGCGCCAGCAGCTTGGAGCTCCGCCCGAACACCGGGGAGCTGTTTTTT. This codes for CASSLELRPNTGELFF.